The 15 T cell receptor beta chains below come from one sample, sequenced in a study of blood T cell repertoires in COVID-19. Profiled with immunoSEQ multiplex PCR; TCRdb holds only in-frame clones, not every one. Among 430,000 or so clones listed, roughly 88% were seen once. Sequenced: PBMCs or T cells enriched from blood (not recorded which). These receptors all come from a woman aged 40 to 50 who had recovered from COVID-19.

The V call is TRBV11-2, the J call TRBJ1-1; D remains unclear. V gave up 4 bases and J gave up 1 base, with 13 bases separating them. CDR1 is SGHAT, CDR2 FQNNGV, per germline. This CDR3 is 15 amino acids long. The CDR3, as DNA: TGTGCCAGCAGCTCCACCCTAATTCGGAACACTGAAGCTTTCTTT. As protein: CASSSTLIRNTEAFF.

This clone has a single count. This chain connects TRBV19 to TRBJ1-2, with 8 bases lining up with TRBD1. Germline CDR1 reads LNHDA; CDR2 reads SQIVND (reference sequence). The CDR3 has 13 amino acids. The V gene end was trimmed by 6 bases and the J gene end by 8 bases; junction bases not matched to a gene: 8. The CDR3 nucleotides are TGTGCCAGTAGGACGGACAGGGCGAAGGGCTACACCTTC. It codes for CASRTDRAKGYTF.

This clone was picked up a small number of times. The genes are TRBV29-1 and TRBJ1-1; TRBD1 matches at 9 bases. Germline CDR1 and CDR2: SQVTM and ANQGSEA. V shed 7 bases, J shed 3 bases, and the junction held 15 bases outside the gene matches. The CDR3 runs 16 residues. Written as DNA, the CDR3 is TGCAGCGCAACCGGGACAGGGATCGTTTCGGACACTGAAGCTTTCTTT. Translating it yields CSATGTGIVSDTEAFF.

The chain uses TRBV6-5 and TRBJ1-1; D possibly corresponds to TRBD1 (6 bases). Trimming stripped 1 base from V and 1 base from J, with 13 bases between. Germline-derived CDR1 and CDR2 are MNHEY and SVGAGI. The CDR3 is made up of 16 amino acids. In DNA form, the CDR3 reads TGTGCCAGCAGTTACTTTTCGGGACACACGAACACTGAAGCTTTCTTT. As protein: CASSYFSGHTNTEAFF.

The V call is TRBV6-5, the J call TRBJ1-2; 8 bases align to TRBD1. This CDR3 is 15 amino acids long. With 7 bases clipped from V and 8 bases from J, the junction kept 15 bases outside the gene matches. Germline V gives CDR1 MNHEY, CDR2 SVGAGI. The CDR3 DNA reads as TGTGCCAGCACCAAAACCGACAGGGGTGGTGGAGGCTACACCTTC. This codes for CASTKTDRGGGGYTF.

DNA for the CDR3: TGTGCCAGCAGTCCGGGACTAGCGGGAGGGCCTTACAATGAGCAGTTCTTC. Amino acid sequence: CASSPGLAGGPYNEQFF. The rearrangement joins TRBV5-8 to TRBJ2-1; TRBD2 aligns across 16 bases. This CDR3 has 17 residues. The J segment lost 4 bases and the V segment lost 5 bases, leaving 6 bases of the junction unmatched. The germline CDR1 and CDR2 sequences are SGHTS and YDEGEE.

This rearrangement joins TRBV15 to TRBJ1-4, with a tentative D call TRBD1 (6 bases). Germline V gives CDR1 LNHNV, CDR2 YYDKDF (reference sequence). The CDR3 extends over 17 amino acids. Trimming shortened V by 4 bases and J by 6 bases, and 21 bases separated the two germline ends. The CDR3 here is CATSTLIMTGGDEKLFF. CDR3 nucleotides: TGTGCCACCAGCACGCTTATTATGACAGGCGGAGATGAAAAACTGTTTTTT.

As to this clone: This sample includes further DNA sequences coding for the same CDR3. This chain uses TRBV11-3 with TRBJ2-7; D remains ambiguous. CDR3 length: 12 amino acids. Trimming took 5 bases from V and 0 from J, leaving 5 bases between them. The V gene's germline CDR1 is SGHNT and CDR2 YENEEA. As DNA, the CDR3 is TGTGCCAGCAGCCCTAGCTCCTACGAGCAGTACTTC. Translating gives CASSPSSYEQYF.

The V gene is TRBV11-2, the J gene TRBJ2-1; D may be TRBD2 (6 bases). V was shortened by 5 bases and J by 10 bases, with 15 bases between the two germline ends. The CDR3 is made up of 13 amino acids. From germline, CDR1 is SGHAT and CDR2 FQNNGV. The CDR3 DNA sequence: TGTGCCAGCAGCCCAGGGACTGGTGCCGAGCAGTTCTTC. It yields the protein CASSPGTGAEQFF.

The chain uses TRBV4-3 and TRBJ2-2, with a tentative D call TRBD2 (6 bases). The CDR3 contains 15 residues. Germline V gene sequence: CDR1 LGHNA, CDR2 YSLEER. V was pared by 0 bases and J by 5 bases, with 10 bases between. CDR3 in amino acids: CASSQEEGRTGELFF. For the CDR3, the DNA is TGCGCCAGCAGCCAAGAGGAGGGCAGGACCGGGGAGCTGTTTTTT.

This chain connects TRBV28 to TRBJ2-2, with 8 bases lining up with TRBD2. Germline CDR1 is MDHEN and CDR2 is SYDVKM. This CDR3 is built from 15 residues. CDR3 in DNA: TGTGCGACCAGAGGTGGGGGACTAGGCACCGGGGAGCTGTTTTTT. Its protein is CATRGGGLGTGELFF.

The sample holds one count of this clone. J is TRBJ2-5 and V is TRBV14, with no clear D. The CDR3 sequence is 15 residues long. CDR1 and CDR2 (germline): SGHDN, FVKESK. V gave up 0 bases and J gave up 4 bases, with 12 bases separating them. The CDR3 DNA is TGTGCCAGCAGCCAAGACATGTACAGAAGAGAGACCCAGTACTTC. The encoded protein is CASSQDMYRRETQYF.

The gene calls are TRBV27 and TRBJ2-1; 9 nucleotides match TRBD1. Per the germline V gene, CDR1 is MNHEY and CDR2 is SMNVEV (reference sequence). The J segment lost 4 bases and the V segment lost 3 bases, leaving 7 bases of the junction unmatched. This CDR3 contains 16 residues. The CDR3 protein is CASSFGTGINYNEQFF. As DNA, the CDR3 is TGTGCCAGCAGTTTTGGGACAGGGATAAATTACAATGAGCAGTTCTTC.

The J gene is TRBJ2-2, the V gene TRBV23-1; 10 nucleotides match TRBD1. TRBV23-1 carries the ORF label, with uncertain function. Trimming at V came to 8 bases and at J to 6 bases, leaving 9 bases not matched to a gene. The CDR3 is 15 amino acids. For the CDR3, the DNA is TGCGCCAGCGAATCTCCGGGACAGGGGTCCGGGGAGCTGTTTTTT. This translates into CASESPGQGSGELFF.

The chain joins TRBV7-2 to TRBJ2-3; D possibly corresponds to TRBD2 (5 bases). CDR3 size: 14 residues. CDR1 is SGHTA, CDR2 FQGNSA, per germline. The ends were cut back, 5 bases at V and 4 bases at J, with 13 bases in the middle. This chain's CDR3 is CASSPTVRADTQYF. DNA for the CDR3: TGTGCCAGCAGCCCTACAGTGCGGGCAGATACGCAGTATTTT.